These 4 T cell receptor beta chains originate from one sample sequenced in a study of T-cell memory formation after mild COVID-19. MiXCR, run by TCRdb on the 5' RACE reads, gives a single entry per CDR3 protein. Here the sample spans 500,000 to 550,000 distinct CDR3 sequences, roughly 21% being singletons. The sample taken for sequencing was PBMCs or a T cell subset sorted from them (not recorded which). These TCRs come from an adult woman who had mild COVID-19 (a few samples of this study predate the infection). Cell type and time point are not known.

The rearrangement uses TRBV24-1 and TRBJ2-2; the D is unclear. Looked up from germline, CDR1 is KGHDR and CDR2 is SFDVKD. Trimming took off 3 bases at V and 2 bases at J, with 6 bases between the two ends. The CDR3 totals 14 residues. DNA for the CDR3: TGTGCCACCAGTGATCACAGAAACACCGGGGAGCTGTTTTTT. This translates into CATSDHRNTGELFF.

For this clonotype: A read error may produce the germline difference seen at one junction end. The chain joins TRBV20-1 to TRBJ1-6, with no clear D. The CDR3 extends over 13 amino acids. Germline V lookup: CDR1 DFQATT, CDR2 SNEGSKA (reference sequence). The CDR3 protein is CSARSGANAPLHF. The DNA for the CDR3 is TGCAGTGCTAGATCTGGCGCTAATGCACCCCTCCACTTT.

J is TRBJ2-5 and V is TRBV19, with D perhaps matching TRBD1 (5 bases). Germline assignment: CDR1 LNHDA and CDR2 SQIVND (reference sequence). V dropped 5 bases and J dropped 3 bases, with 10 bases sitting between them. The CDR3 is made up of 13 amino acids. The DNA of the CDR3 is TGTGCCAGTAGTTGGGCAGGGAAAGAGACCCAGTACTTC. Protein sequence: CASSWAGKETQYF.

The J gene is TRBJ2-7, the V gene TRBV12-3 or TRBV12-4; 9 bases agree with TRBD1. CDR3 length: 15 amino acids. J gave up 5 bases and V 6 bases, and 11 bases lay outside the gene matches. The CDR3 sequence is CASSPEGQGFHEQYF. In DNA, the CDR3 is TGTGCCAGCAGCCCTGAGGGACAGGGTTTCCACGAGCAGTACTTC.